The 16 T cell receptor beta chains given below trace back to one sample, sequenced in a study of metastatic and nonmetastatic thyroid tumors. TCRdb re-called the PCR reads via MiXCR. This table has around 30,000 clones, over 20% appearing once. All patients were treatment-naive before thyroid surgery. Sequenced sample: tumor tissue. The receptors derive from a male donor with papillary thyroid cancer or a benign thyroid nodule (not recorded which). Some clones in this sample may be carry-over from other donors' samples.

This clone was observed at least ten times. The chain carries TRBV14 and TRBJ2-7; D possibly corresponds to TRBD1 (5 bases). The germline V and J ends were trimmed by 4 bases and 3 bases, with 7 bases remaining between them. The germline V gene encodes CDR1 SGHDN and CDR2 FVKESK. This CDR3 region has 12 residues. The CDR3 DNA sequence: TGTGCCAGCAGCCTCCAGGGCTACGAGCAGTACTTC. Amino acids: CASSLQGYEQYF.

There are a few counts of this clone. This chain joins TRBV6-1 and TRBJ1-3, with D uncertain. V lost 0 bases, J lost 8 bases, and 11 bases lay in between. The germline CDR1 and CDR2 sequences are MNHNS and SASEGT. The CDR3 is 14 residues long. CDR3: CASSEAQAGYTIYF. For the CDR3, the DNA is TGTGCCAGCAGTGAAGCACAAGCCGGCTACACCATATATTTT.

The V gene is TRBV20-1, the J gene TRBJ1-5; 8 positions match TRBD1. The CDR3 sequence is 15 residues long. Germline trimming cut 5 bases from V and 7 bases from J; bases unmatched to any gene: 13. Germline CDR1 and CDR2: DFQATT and SNEGSKA (reference sequence). CDR3 sequence reads: CSAAGGRAIGQPQHF. In nucleotides, the CDR3 is TGCAGTGCTGCAGGGGGCAGAGCTATCGGACAGCCCCAGCATTTT.

This clone was seen more than once but under ten times. A read error may be the cause here, since a much bigger clone is one base away. V is TRBV4-3 and J is TRBJ2-1; no definite D call. In germline, CDR1 is LGHNA, CDR2 YSLEER. The CDR3 loop spans 14 amino acids. V dropped 4 bases and J dropped 4 bases, with 11 bases sitting between them. The CDR3 bases are TGCGCCAGCAGCCCAGTGGTTAGTTACAATGAGCAGTTCTTC. This sequence encodes CASSPVVSYNEQFF.

This clone has ten or more counts. CDR3 nucleotides: TGTGCCAGCAGCCGGACAGGGTACACTGAAGCTTTCTTT. Residues: CASSRTGYTEAFF. This chain links TRBV9 with TRBJ1-1; 8 bases line up with TRBD1. The CDR3 extends over 13 amino acids. CDR1 is SGDLS, CDR2 YYNGEE, per germline. Losses at the gene ends were 4 bases for V and 3 bases for J; bases not matched to a gene: 2.

There are many counts of this clone. At the DNA level, this CDR3 is encoded by other sequences in the same sample as well. The chain carries TRBV4-2 and TRBJ2-1; no clear D gene. CDR3 length: 12 residues. V lost 1 base to trimming and J lost 6 bases, with 4 bases between them. Germline-derived CDR1 and CDR2 are LGHNA and YNFKEQ. CDR3 in DNA: TGTGCCAGCAGCCAAGTCGGCAATGAGCAGTTCTTC. This encodes CASSQVGNEQFF.

This chain connects TRBV6-5 to TRBJ2-1; the D gene could be TRBD1 or TRBD2 (6 bases each). The CDR3 contains 16 residues. CDR1 and CDR2 (germline): MNHEY, SVGAGI. V gave up 4 bases and J gave up 6 bases, with 19 bases separating them. CDR3 amino acids: CASSSGGTSVVNEQFF. The CDR3 DNA is TGTGCCAGCAGTTCCGGAGGGACATCGGTGGTCAATGAGCAGTTCTTC.

A word on this clone: One junction end disagrees with the germline gene, perhaps due to a read error. The CDR3 sequence: CASSQDRGLSNEKLFF. CDR3 DNA sequence: TGCGCCAGCAGCCAAGATCGAGGGTTATCTAATGAAAAACTGTTTTTC. The V and J genes are TRBV4-1 and TRBJ1-4; the D is unclear. CDR3 length: 16 amino acids. Germline V gives CDR1 MGHRA, CDR2 YSYEKL.

This clone came up many times. Here the CDR3 omits its conserved ending phenylalanine or tryptophan, so a read error is the likely source. This rearrangement joins TRBV11-1 to TRBJ1-1, with 9 bases fitting TRBD1. CDR3 size: 16 residues. V trimming: 5 bases; J trimming: 4 bases; junction bases outside the gene matches: 11. Germline V gene lookup returns CDR1 SGHAT and CDR2 FQDESV (reference sequence). The CDR3 loop is CASSLEVGQGGTEAFS. DNA for the CDR3: TGTGCCAGCAGCCTAGAGGTGGGACAGGGAGGCACTGAAGCTTTCTCT.

This clone is deemed medium-sized. The V call is TRBV6-2 or TRBV6-3, the J call TRBJ2-7, with TRBD2 matching over 12 bases. The germline V gene encodes CDR1 MNHEY and CDR2 SVGEGT. Germline trimming cut 6 bases from V and 3 bases from J; bases unmatched to any gene: 9. CDR3 length: 16 amino acids. In DNA form, the CDR3 reads TGTGCCAGCAGAACTCTGACTAGCGGGAGAAGCTACGAGCAGTACTTC. Amino acids: CASRTLTSGRSYEQYF.

The rearrangement joins TRBV6-1 to TRBJ1-5; maybe TRBD1 (5 bases). The V end lost 0 bases, the J end lost 5 bases, and 14 bases lay between the germline ends. The germline CDR1 and CDR2 sequences are MNHNS and SASEGT. The CDR3 sequence is 16 residues long. Written as DNA, the CDR3 is TGTGCCAGCAGTGAAGCGCCTGGGTTGGGGCATCAGCCCCAGCATTTT. This codes for CASSEAPGLGHQPQHF.

Within the sample, this clone is medium-sized. The V call is TRBV27, the J call TRBJ2-2; TRBD2 matches 16 bases. With 7 bases clipped from V and 6 bases from J, the junction kept 8 bases outside the gene matches. The CDR3 is 17 amino acids. Germline V gene lookup returns CDR1 MNHEY and CDR2 SMNVEV (reference sequence). Here the CDR3 DNA reads TGTGCCAGCACCGCGGGGGGACTAGCGGGAGGGGCCGGGGAGCTGTTTTTT. Translated, it gives CASTAGGLAGGAGELFF.

With respect to this clone: Possible read error: a much larger clone is one base away. This chain links TRBV24-1 with TRBJ1-1; D gene unclear. Germline V gene data show CDR1 as KGHDR and CDR2 as SFDVKD. This CDR3 spans 14 amino acids. CDR3: CAASDPPPATEASF. CDR3 bases: TGTGCCGCCAGTGATCCCCCCCCCGCGACTGAAGCTTCCTTT.

This sequence joins TRBV5-1 and TRBJ1-3, with 10 bases identical to TRBD1. After removal of 4 bases from V and 8 bases from J, the junction contained 6 bases not matched to a gene. The CDR3 sequence is 14 residues long. Germline V gene sequence: CDR1 SGHRS, CDR2 YFSETQ. CDR3 in amino acids: CASSPGDRGHTIYF. For the CDR3, the DNA is TGCGCCAGCAGCCCAGGGGACAGGGGTCACACCATATATTTT.

This clone was seen at least ten times. The chain carries TRBV9 and TRBJ2-2, with D hard to call. Deletions cut 0 bases from V and 3 bases from J, with 9 bases between. Germline V gives CDR1 SGDLS, CDR2 YYNGEE. This CDR3 comprises 15 residues. In nucleotides, the CDR3 is TGTGCCAGCAGCGTAGATACGAGGTACACCGGGGAGCTGTTTTTT. This translates into CASSVDTRYTGELFF.

V usage is TRBV20-1 and J usage is TRBJ2-1; TRBD2 matches 7 bases. Germline V gives CDR1 DFQATT, CDR2 SNEGSKA (reference sequence). The CDR3 spans 15 residues. The V and J ends lost 6 bases and 3 bases, in that order; junction bases with no gene match: 11. DNA of the CDR3: TGCAGTGCAGCCGCGCGGGAGAGAGTCTACAATGAGCAGTTCTTC. Translating gives CSAAARERVYNEQFF.